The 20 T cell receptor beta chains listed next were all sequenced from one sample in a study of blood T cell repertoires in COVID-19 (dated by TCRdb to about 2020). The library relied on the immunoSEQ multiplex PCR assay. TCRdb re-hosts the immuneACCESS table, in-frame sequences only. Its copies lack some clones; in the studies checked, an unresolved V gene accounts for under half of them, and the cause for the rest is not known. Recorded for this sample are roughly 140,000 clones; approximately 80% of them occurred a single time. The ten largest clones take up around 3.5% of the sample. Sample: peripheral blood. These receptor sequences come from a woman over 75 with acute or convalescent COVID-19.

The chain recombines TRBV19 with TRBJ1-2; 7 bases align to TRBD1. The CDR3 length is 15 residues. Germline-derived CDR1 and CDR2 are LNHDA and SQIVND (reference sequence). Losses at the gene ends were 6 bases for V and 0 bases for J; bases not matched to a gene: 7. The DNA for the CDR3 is TGTGCCAGTAGGACTACAGGGGCCCCTAACTATGGCTACACCTTC. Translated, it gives CASRTTGAPNYGYTF.

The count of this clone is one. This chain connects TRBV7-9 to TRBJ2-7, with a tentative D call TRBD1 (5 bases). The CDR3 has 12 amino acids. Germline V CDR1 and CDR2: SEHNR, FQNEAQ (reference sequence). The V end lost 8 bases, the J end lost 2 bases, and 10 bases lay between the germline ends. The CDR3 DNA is TGTGCCAGCCGGGCGGACACCTACGAGCAGTACTTC. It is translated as CASRADTYEQYF.

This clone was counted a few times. This CDR3 reads CASSQDGGEGRASPYGYTF. CDR3 bases: TGCGCCAGCAGCCAAGACGGGGGTGAGGGACGGGCAAGTCCCTATGGCTACACCTTC. The rearrangement uses TRBV4-3 and TRBJ1-2; D possibly corresponds to TRBD1 (5 bases). V lost 0 bases and J lost 4, with 24 bases in between. CDR1 is LGHNA and CDR2 is YSLEER in the germline V gene. This CDR3 has 19 residues.

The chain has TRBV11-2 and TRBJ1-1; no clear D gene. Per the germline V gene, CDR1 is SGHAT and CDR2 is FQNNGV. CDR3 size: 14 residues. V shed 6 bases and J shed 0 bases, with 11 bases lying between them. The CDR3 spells CASSFAAMNTEAFF. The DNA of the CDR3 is TGTGCCAGCAGTTTTGCGGCGATGAACACTGAAGCTTTCTTT.

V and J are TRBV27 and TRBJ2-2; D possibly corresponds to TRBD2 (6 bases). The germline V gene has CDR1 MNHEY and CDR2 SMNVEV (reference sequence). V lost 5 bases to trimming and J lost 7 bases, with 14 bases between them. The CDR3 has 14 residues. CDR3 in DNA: TGTGCCAGCAGTCCGCGGGGTCATTACGGGGAGCTGTTTTTT. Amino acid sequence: CASSPRGHYGELFF.

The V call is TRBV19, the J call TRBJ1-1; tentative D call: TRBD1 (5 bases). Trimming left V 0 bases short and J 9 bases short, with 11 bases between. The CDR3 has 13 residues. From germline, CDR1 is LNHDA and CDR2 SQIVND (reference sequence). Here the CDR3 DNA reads TGTGCCAGTAGTATAGATTGGACAAAACAAGCTTTCTTT. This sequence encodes CASSIDWTKQAFF.

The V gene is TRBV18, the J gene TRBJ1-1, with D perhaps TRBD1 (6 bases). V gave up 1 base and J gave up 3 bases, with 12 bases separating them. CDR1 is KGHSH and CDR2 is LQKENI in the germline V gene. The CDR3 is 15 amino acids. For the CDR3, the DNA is TGTGCCAGCTCACCACGTCAGGGGTTGGACACTGAAGCTTTCTTT. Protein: CASSPRQGLDTEAFF.

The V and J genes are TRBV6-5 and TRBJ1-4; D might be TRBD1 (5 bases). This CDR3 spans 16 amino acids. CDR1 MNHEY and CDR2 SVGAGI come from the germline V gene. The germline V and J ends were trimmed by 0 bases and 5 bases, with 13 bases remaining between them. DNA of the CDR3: TGTGCCAGCAGTTACTCGATGCCCGGGGGAAATGAAAAACTGTTTTTT. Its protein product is CASSYSMPGGNEKLFF.

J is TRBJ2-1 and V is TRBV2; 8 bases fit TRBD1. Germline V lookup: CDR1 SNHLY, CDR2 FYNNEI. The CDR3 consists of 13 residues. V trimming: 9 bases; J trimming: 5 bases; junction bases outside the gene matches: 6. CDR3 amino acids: CASGTGENNEQFF. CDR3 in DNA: TGTGCCAGTGGGACAGGTGAGAACAATGAGCAGTTCTTC.

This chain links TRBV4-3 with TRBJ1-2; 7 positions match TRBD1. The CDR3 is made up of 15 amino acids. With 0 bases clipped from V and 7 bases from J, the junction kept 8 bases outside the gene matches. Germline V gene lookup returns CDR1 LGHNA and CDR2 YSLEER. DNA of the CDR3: TGCGCCAGCAGCCAAGATAGGGCAGGGGGTTCTGGCTACACCTTC. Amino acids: CASSQDRAGGSGYTF.

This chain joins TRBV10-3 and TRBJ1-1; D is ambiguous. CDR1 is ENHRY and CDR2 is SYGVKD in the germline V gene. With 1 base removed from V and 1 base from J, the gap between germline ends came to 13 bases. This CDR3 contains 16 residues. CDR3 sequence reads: CAISELGPQTNTEAFF. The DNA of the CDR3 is TGTGCCATCAGTGAGTTAGGTCCACAGACGAACACTGAAGCTTTCTTT.

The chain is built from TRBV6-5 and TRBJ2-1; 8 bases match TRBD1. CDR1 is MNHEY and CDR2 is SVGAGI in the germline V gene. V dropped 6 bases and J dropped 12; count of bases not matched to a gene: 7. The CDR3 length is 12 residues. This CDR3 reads CASRNHRGRQFF. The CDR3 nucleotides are TGTGCCAGCAGAAACCACAGGGGGAGGCAGTTCTTC.

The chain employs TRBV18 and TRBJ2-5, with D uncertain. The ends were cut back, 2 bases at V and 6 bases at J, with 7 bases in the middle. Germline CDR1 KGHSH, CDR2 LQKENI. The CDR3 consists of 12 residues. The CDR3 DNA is TGTGCCAGCTCACCAACTGATCAGACCCAGTACTTC. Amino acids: CASSPTDQTQYF.

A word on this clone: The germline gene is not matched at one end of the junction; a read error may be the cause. The chain's CDR3 is CASSDGLFGYF. CDR3 DNA: TGTGCCAGCAGTGACGGACTATTCGGATACTTT. The chain uses TRBV25-1 and TRBJ1-6; no clear D. CDR3 size: 11 residues. CDR1 MGHDK and CDR2 SYGVNS come from the germline V gene. The complete variable domain, with remaining parts taken from reference TRBV25-1 and TRBJ1-6, reads EADIYQTPRYLVIGTGKKITLECSQTMGHDKMYWYQQDPGMELHLIHYSYGVNSTEKGDLSSESTVSRIRTEHFPLTLESARPSHTSQYLCASSDGLFGYFGNGTRLTVT.

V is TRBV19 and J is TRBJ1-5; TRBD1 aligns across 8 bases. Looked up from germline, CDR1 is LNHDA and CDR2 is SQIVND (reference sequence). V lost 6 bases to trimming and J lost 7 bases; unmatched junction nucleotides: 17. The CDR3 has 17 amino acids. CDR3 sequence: CASSPSGRGQRGQPQHF. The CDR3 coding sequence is TGTGCCAGTAGCCCATCAGGCAGGGGGCAAAGGGGACAGCCCCAGCATTTT.

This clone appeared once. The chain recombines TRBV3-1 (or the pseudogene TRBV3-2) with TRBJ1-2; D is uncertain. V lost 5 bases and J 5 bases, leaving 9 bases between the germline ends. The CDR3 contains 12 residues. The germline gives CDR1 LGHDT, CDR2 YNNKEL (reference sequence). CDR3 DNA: TGTGCCAGCAGCGCACGGAGTTATGGCTACACCTTC. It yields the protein CASSARSYGYTF.

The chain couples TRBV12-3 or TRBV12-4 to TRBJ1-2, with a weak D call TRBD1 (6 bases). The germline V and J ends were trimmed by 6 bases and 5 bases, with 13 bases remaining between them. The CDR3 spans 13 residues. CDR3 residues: CASSKQGGYGYTF. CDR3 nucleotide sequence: TGTGCCAGCAGCAAACAGGGTGGTTATGGCTACACCTTC.

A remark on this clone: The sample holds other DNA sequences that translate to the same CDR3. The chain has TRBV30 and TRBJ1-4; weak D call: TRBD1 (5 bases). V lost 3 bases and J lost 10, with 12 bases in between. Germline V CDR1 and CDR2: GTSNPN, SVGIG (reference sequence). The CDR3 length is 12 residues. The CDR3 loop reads CAWSGGGGKLFF. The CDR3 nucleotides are TGTGCCTGGAGCGGAGGCGGGGGAAAACTGTTTTTT.

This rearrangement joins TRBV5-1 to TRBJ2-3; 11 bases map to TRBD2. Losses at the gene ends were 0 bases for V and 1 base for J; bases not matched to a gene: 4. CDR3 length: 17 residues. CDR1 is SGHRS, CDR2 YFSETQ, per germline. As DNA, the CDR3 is TGCGCCAGCAGCTTGGTAACTAGCGGGAGTGGCACAGATACGCAGTATTTT. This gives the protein CASSLVTSGSGTDTQYF.

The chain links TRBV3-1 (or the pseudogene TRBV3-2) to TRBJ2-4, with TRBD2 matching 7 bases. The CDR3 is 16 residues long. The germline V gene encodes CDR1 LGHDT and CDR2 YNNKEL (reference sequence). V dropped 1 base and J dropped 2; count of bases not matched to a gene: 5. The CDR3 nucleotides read TGTGCCAGCAGCCAAGGTCTAGCGGAACCCAAAAACATTCAGTACTTC. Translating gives CASSQGLAEPKNIQYF.